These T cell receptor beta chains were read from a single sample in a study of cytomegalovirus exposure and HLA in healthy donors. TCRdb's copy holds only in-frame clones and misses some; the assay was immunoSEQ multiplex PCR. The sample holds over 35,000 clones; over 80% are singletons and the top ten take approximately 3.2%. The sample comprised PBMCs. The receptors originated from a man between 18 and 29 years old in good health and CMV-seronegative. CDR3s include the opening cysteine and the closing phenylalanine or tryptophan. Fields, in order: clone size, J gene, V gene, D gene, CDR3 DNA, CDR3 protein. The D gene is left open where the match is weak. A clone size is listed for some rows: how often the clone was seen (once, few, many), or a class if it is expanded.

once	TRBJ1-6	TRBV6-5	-	TGTGCCAGCAGTTATCAGGGAGGCTATAATTCACCCCTCCACTTT	CASSYQGGYNSPLHF
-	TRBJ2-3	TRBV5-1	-	TGCGCCAGCAGCTTGGGACTAGTCACAGATACGCAGTATTTT	CASSLGLVTDTQYF
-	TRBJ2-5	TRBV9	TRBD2	TGTGCCAGCAGTGTTAGCGGGGACTGGCAAGAGACCCAGTACTTC	CASSVSGDWQETQYF
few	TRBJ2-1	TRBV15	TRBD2	TGTGCCACCAGCAGAGGTCAGGGAGTTACGGGACTAGCGGGGGGAGCCTCCTACAATGAGCAGTTCTTC	CATSRGQGVTGLAGGASYNEQFF
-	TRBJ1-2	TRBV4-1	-	TGCGCCAGCAGCCAAGATTCCCTACAGTCGGGGGTCTATGGCTACACCTTC	CASSQDSLQSGVYGYTF
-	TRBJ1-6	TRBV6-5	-	TGTGCCAGCAGTGCGCGTACTACAGGGTGGTCACCCCTCCACTTT	CASSARTTGWSPLHF
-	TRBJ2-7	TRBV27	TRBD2	TGTGCCAGCAGTGGAGGCATGGGGGGGACCCGGGGCGAGCAGTACTTC	CASSGGMGGTRGEQYF
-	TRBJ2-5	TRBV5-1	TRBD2	TGCGCCAGCAGCTTGGTGTTAGCGGGGGGGGAGACCCAGTACTTC	CASSLVLAGGETQYF
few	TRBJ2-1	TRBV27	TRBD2	TGTGCCAGCAGTTTGGGGACTAGCCCATACGAGCAGTTCTTC	CASSLGTSPYEQFF
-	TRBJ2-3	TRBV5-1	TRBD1	TGCGCCAGCAGCGTCGGACAGGGGGCGATCACAGATACGCAGTATTTT	CASSVGQGAITDTQYF
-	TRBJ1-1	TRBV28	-	TGTGCCAGCAGTTCTACCGGGGGGGCCATGAACACTGAAGCTTTCTTT	CASSSTGGAMNTEAFF
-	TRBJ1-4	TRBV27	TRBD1	TGTGCCAGCAGCCGGGACAGGGGTGTCGAAAAACTGTTTTTT	CASSRDRGVEKLFF
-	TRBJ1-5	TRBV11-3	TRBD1	TGTGCCAGCAGGCAGAGACAGGGGGGCAATCAGCCCCAGCATTTT	CASRQRQGGNQPQHF
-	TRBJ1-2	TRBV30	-	TGTGCCTGGAGTGGCCAGGCCCTCGGTGGCTACACCTTC	CAWSGQALGGYTF
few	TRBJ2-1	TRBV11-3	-	TGTGCCAGCAGCTCTCGCCGATCGATAGAGTACAATGAGCAGTTCTTC	CASSSRRSIEYNEQFF
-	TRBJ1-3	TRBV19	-	TGTGCCAGTAGTAAGGGGCCTGGAAACACCATATATTTT	CASSKGPGNTIYF
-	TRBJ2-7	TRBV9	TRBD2	TGTGCCAGCAGCGGCACTAGCGGGGGGCGCTACGAGCAGTACTTC	CASSGTSGGRYEQYF
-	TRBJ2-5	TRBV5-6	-	TGTGCCAGCAGCTTATCGGCGGGGAGAAAGACCCAGTACTTC	CASSLSAGRKTQYF
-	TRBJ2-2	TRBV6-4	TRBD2	TGTGCCAGCAGTGGTAGCGGGAGCACCGGGGAGCTGTTTTTT	CASSGSGSTGELFF
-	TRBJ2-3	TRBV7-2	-	TGTGCCAGCAGCTTAGCGGCCCTAGATACGCAGTATTTT	CASSLAALDTQYF
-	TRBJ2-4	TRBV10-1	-	TGCGCCAGCAGTGAGAACGCCCGGGACAAAAACATTCAGTACTTC	CASSENARDKNIQYF
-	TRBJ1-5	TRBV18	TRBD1	TGTGCCAGCTCCTCGGACAGGACTTTCCATCAGCCCCAGCATTTT	CASSSDRTFHQPQHF
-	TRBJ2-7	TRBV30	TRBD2	TGTGCCTGGACCCCAACCGGGACTACTAAGGGAGAGCAGTACTTC	CAWTPTGTTKGEQYF
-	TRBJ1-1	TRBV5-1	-	TGCGCCAGCAGCTTGAGCCCGAACACTGAAGCTTTCTTT	CASSLSPNTEAFF
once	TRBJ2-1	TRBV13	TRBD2	TGTGCCAGCAGCCCTAGCGGGGGGGCTAATGAGCAGTTCTTC	CASSPSGGANEQFF
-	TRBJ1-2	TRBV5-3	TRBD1	TGTGCCAGAAGCGGAGGGACAGGGGAGATTGCTAACTATGGCTACACCTTC	CARSGGTGEIANYGYTF
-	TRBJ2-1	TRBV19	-	TGTGCCACCGGAGAAACCAATTACAATGAGCAGTTCTTC	CATGETNYNEQFF
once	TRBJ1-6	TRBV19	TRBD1	TGTGCCAGTAGTATAGCTACGACAGGGGTACATTCACCCCTCCACTTT	CASSIATTGVHSPLHF
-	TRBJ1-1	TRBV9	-	TGTGCCAGCAGCGTAGGGGTTAATCAACAGGACACTGAAGCTTTCTTT	CASSVGVNQQDTEAFF
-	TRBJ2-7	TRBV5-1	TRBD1	TGCGCCAGCAGCTCAAGGGACAGGGTCTCCGAGCAGTACTTC	CASSSRDRVSEQYF
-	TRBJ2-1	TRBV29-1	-	TGCAGCGTTGAATATGTGCTTACACAGTACAATGAGCAGTTCTTC	CSVEYVLTQYNEQFF
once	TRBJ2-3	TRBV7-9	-	TGTGCCAGCAGCTTTGGGGTCGGGGTGAACACAGATACGCAGTATTTT	CASSFGVGVNTDTQYF
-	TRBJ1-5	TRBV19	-	TGTGCCAGTAGTAAGAGGGAAGGCAGCAATCAGCCCCAGCATTTT	CASSKREGSNQPQHF
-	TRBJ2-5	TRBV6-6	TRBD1	TGTGCCAGCAGCCAAGACAGGGTTGAGACCCAGTACTTC	CASSQDRVETQYF
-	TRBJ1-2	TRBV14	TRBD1	TGTGCCAGCAGCCAGAACAGGGGGCGAGGTGATGGCTACACCTTC	CASSQNRGRGDGYTF
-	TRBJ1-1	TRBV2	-	TGTGCCAGCAGCCAAATGGAGACAGGTAACACTGAAGCTTTCTTT	CASSQMETGNTEAFF
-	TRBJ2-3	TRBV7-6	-	TGTGCCAGCAGCCTGAAGGGAGGGTGGGGGCCTGAATCAGATACGCAGTATTTT	CASSLKGGWGPESDTQYF
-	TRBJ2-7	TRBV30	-	TGTGCCTGGAGCGGGGTTGAGCAGTACTTC	CAWSGVEQYF
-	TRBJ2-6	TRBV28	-	TGTGCCAGCACCCGACAGGGTAGGGGGGCTGGGGCCAACGTCCTGACTTTC	CASTRQGRGAGANVLTF
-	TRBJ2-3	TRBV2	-	TGTGCCAGCAGAGTAGCGAAGAGCACAGATACGCAGTATTTT	CASRVAKSTDTQYF
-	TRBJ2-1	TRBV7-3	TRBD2	TGTGCCAGCAGCTTGGGACTAGCGGGAGACAATGAGCAGTTCTTC	CASSLGLAGDNEQFF
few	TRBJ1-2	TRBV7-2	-	TGTGCCACTCTCGGAGGGAGGGGATATGGCTACACCTTC	CATLGGRGYGYTF
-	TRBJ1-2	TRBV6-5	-	TGTGCCAGCAAACGACAAGCCTCCTATGGCTACACCTTC	CASKRQASYGYTF
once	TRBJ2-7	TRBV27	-	TGTGCCAGCAGTTTGGGGACTTCCTACGAGCAGTACTTC	CASSLGTSYEQYF
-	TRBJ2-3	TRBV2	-	TGTGCCAGCATTCCGGGAGTCGGAGATACGCAGTATTTT	CASIPGVGDTQYF